Following are 3 T cell receptor beta chains from one sample sequenced in a study of blood T cell repertoires in COVID-19. Clones were sequenced by immunoSEQ multiplex PCR, and TCRdb holds only the in-frame ones, with some missing. The profile covers fewer than 200,000 clones, with more than 70% appearing a single time and less than 4% taken by the ten largest. Sample: PBMCs or T cells enriched from blood (not recorded which). The receptors stem from a woman in her forties or fifties in a cohort exposed to, infected with or recovered from COVID-19 (not recorded which).

The chain is built from TRBV9 and TRBJ2-7; 10 nucleotides agree with TRBD2. V lost 3 bases, J lost 4 bases, and 4 bases stayed unmatched. The CDR3 has 14 residues. The V gene's germline CDR1 is SGDLS and CDR2 YYNGEE. CDR3 in amino acids: CASSAAGGPYEQYF. For the CDR3, the DNA is TGTGCCAGCAGCGCAGCGGGGGGGCCTTACGAGCAGTACTTC.

The V call is TRBV7-6, the J call TRBJ2-7; 9 bases are a match to TRBD2. CDR1 is SGHVS and CDR2 is FNYEAQ in the germline V gene. The CDR3 extends over 13 amino acids. Trimming cost V 4 bases and J 4 bases; bases outside gene matches: 2. CDR3 DNA sequence: TGTGCCAGCAGCTCTACTAGCGGGTACGAGCAGTACTTC. Encoded protein: CASSSTSGYEQYF.

The chain uses TRBV2 and TRBJ2-4; D is ambiguous. V was cut by 11 bases and J by 0 bases, with 11 bases left in between. The CDR3 runs to 13 residues. From germline, CDR1 is SNHLY and CDR2 FYNNEI. The CDR3 DNA reads TGTGCCGCACAGAGATTAGCCAAAAACATTCAGTACTTC. It specifies CAAQRLAKNIQYF.